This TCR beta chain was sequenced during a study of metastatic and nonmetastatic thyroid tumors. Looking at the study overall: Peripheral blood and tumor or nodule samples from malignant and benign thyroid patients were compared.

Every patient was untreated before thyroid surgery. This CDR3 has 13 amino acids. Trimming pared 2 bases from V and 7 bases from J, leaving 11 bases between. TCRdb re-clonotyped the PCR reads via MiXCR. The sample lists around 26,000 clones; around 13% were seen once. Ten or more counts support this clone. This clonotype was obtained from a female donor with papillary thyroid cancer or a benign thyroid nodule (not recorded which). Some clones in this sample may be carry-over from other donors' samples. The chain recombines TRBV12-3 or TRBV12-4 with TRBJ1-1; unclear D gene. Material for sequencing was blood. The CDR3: CASSLRGDHEAFF. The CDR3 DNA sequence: TGTGCCAGCAGTTTACGCGGAGACCATGAAGCTTTCTTT.